Listed below are T cell receptor beta chains from one sample, sequenced in a study of T cell responses to AZD1222 COVID-19 vaccine. Clones were read by immunoSEQ multiplex PCR, and TCRdb kept only the in-frame ones, dropping some. The profile covers some 150,000 clones, with approximately 90% appearing a single time and around 3.6% taken by the ten largest. Sequencing was performed on peripheral blood, taken on day 0 of AZD1222 vaccination. These receptors came from an adult in good health. CDR3s include the opening cysteine and the closing phenylalanine or tryptophan. Each record gives: clone size, V gene, D gene, J gene, CDR3 protein, CDR3 DNA. The D gene is left open where the match is weak. For some rows the clone size is stated as once, few or many, or as a class when expanded; others skip it.

once,TRBV14,.,TRBJ1-2,CASSFGGGYGYTF,TGTGCCAGCAGCTTCGGGGGGGGCTATGGCTACACCTTC
.,TRBV19,.,TRBJ1-5,CASSIDQGRQPQHF,TGTGCCAGTAGTATAGACCAGGGGAGGCAGCCCCAGCATTTT
.,TRBV3-1/TRBV3-2,.,TRBJ1-3,CASSPRRPSRNTIYF,TGTGCCAGCAGCCCCCGACGACCTTCCCGGAACACCATATATTTT
.,TRBV10-2,.,TRBJ2-7,CASSVSGSYEQYF,TGCGCCAGCAGTGTTTCGGGCTCCTACGAGCAGTACTTC
.,TRBV5-1,TRBD1,TRBJ2-6,CASSGPGTGRPGANVLTF,TGCGCCAGCAGCGGACCCGGGACAGGGAGACCTGGGGCCAACGTCCTGACTTTC
few,TRBV9,.,TRBJ1-6,CASSPQVSGLGSPLHF,TGTGCCAGCAGCCCCCAAGTTAGTGGGCTGGGTTCACCCCTCCACTTT
.,TRBV2,TRBD1,TRBJ1-1,CASNSPGQGRTRNTEAFF,TGTGCCAGCAACTCACCGGGACAGGGGCGTACACGGAACACTGAAGCTTTCTTT
.,TRBV19,.,TRBJ2-7,CASSMHRIGAEQYF,TGTGCCAGTAGTATGCACAGGATAGGGGCCGAGCAGTACTTC
once,TRBV15,.,TRBJ1-2,CATRPASGSLYGYTF,TGTGCCACCAGACCTGCTTCAGGGTCTCTTTATGGCTACACCTTC
.,TRBV28,TRBD2,TRBJ2-1,CASGLKIGTSPLNEQFF,TGTGCCAGCGGCCTCAAGATCGGGACTAGTCCGTTGAATGAGCAGTTCTTC
once,TRBV28,.,TRBJ1-1,CASTPRGFTEAFF,TGTGCCAGCACCCCCCGCGGGTTCACTGAAGCTTTCTTT
.,TRBV9,.,TRBJ2-1,CASSVRGGNEQFF,TGTGCCAGCAGCGTCCGTGGGGGCAATGAGCAGTTCTTC
.,TRBV5-4,.,TRBJ2-1,CASSPRGLRYNEQFF,TGTGCCAGCAGCCCCCGGGGGCTGCGTTACAATGAGCAGTTCTTC
.,TRBV19,.,TRBJ1-3,CASSIMSSGNTIYF,TGTGCCAGTAGTATCATGAGCTCTGGAAACACCATATATTTT
.,TRBV15,TRBD2,TRBJ2-2,CPTSNPTAGVRGDAGELFF,TGTCCCACCAGCAACCCAACCGCGGGGGTACGGGGGGATGCCGGGGAGCTGTTTTTT
.,TRBV18,.,TRBJ2-2,CASSPLSGSWGGELFF,TGTGCCAGCTCACCACTTAGCGGCTCATGGGGCGGGGAGCTGTTTTTT
.,TRBV30,TRBD1,TRBJ1-4,CAWRAGTGREKLFF,TGTGCCTGGAGGGCCGGGACAGGGCGGGAAAAACTGTTTTTT
few,TRBV19,.,TRBJ1-6,CASRPGKNSPLHF,TGTGCCAGTAGGCCGGGCAAAAATTCACCCCTCCACTTT
.,TRBV9,TRBD1,TRBJ2-3,CASSADRVRDTQYF,TGTGCCAGCAGCGCCGACAGGGTTCGAGATACGCAGTATTTT
.,TRBV5-1,.,TRBJ2-7,CASSVSTGTVSYEQYF,TGCGCCAGCAGCGTAAGCACCGGGACCGTTTCCTACGAGCAGTACTTC
.,TRBV12-3/TRBV12-4,.,TRBJ1-1,CASSLSGTEAFF,TGTGCCAGCAGTTTATCGGGGACTGAAGCTTTCTTT
.,TRBV19,.,TRBJ2-7,CACRTGHEQYF,TGTGCCTGTCGGACCGGCCACGAGCAGTACTTC
once,TRBV28,.,TRBJ1-5,CASTSNNQPQHF,TGTGCCAGCACCTCCAACAATCAGCCCCAGCATTTT
.,TRBV5-1,TRBD2,TRBJ2-2,CASSNGLAVNTGELFF,TGCGCCAGCAGCAACGGACTAGCGGTGAACACCGGGGAGCTGTTTTTT
.,TRBV6-5,TRBD2,TRBJ2-7,CASSPGLAAYEQYF,TGTGCCAGCAGTCCGGGACTAGCGGCCTACGAGCAGTACTTC
.,TRBV6-5,TRBD2,TRBJ2-7,CASSSQRRERSYEQYF,TGTGCCAGCAGTTCTCAGAGGCGGGAGAGGTCCTACGAGCAGTACTTC
.,TRBV5-1,.,TRBJ2-7,CASSFGTGFIYEQYF,TGCGCCAGCAGCTTCGGAACAGGTTTTATTTACGAGCAGTACTTC
.,TRBV2,TRBD2,TRBJ2-7,CASRGVAGANHEQYF,TGTGCCAGCAGGGGAGTGGCGGGAGCGAATCACGAGCAGTACTTC
.,TRBV7-2,.,TRBJ2-2,CASSLALGQNTGELFF,TGTGCCAGCAGCTTAGCGCTGGGGCAGAACACCGGGGAGCTGTTTTTT
.,TRBV10-3,TRBD1,TRBJ1-1,CAISVRTGRAFF,TGTGCCATCAGTGTTCGGACAGGGCGCGCTTTCTTT
.,TRBV12-3/TRBV12-4,.,TRBJ2-2,CASSFGGGGELFF,TGTGCCAGCAGTTTTGGGGGCGGCGGGGAGCTGTTTTTT
.,TRBV7-7,TRBD2,TRBJ2-3,CASSPSGGVTDTQYF,TGTGCCAGCAGCCCAAGCGGGGGGGTCACAGATACGCAGTATTTT
.,TRBV2,TRBD1,TRBJ1-2,CASSATGDYGYTF,TGTGCCAGCAGTGCCACAGGGGACTATGGCTACACCTTC
.,TRBV5-6,.,TRBJ1-1,CASSLDRVFNTEAFF,TGTGCCAGCAGCTTGGACCGGGTATTCAACACTGAAGCTTTCTTT
.,TRBV10-2,.,TRBJ1-1,CASREAGEAFF,TGCGCCAGCAGGGAGGCCGGTGAAGCTTTCTTT
.,TRBV28,.,TRBJ1-6,CASSLLQLNSPLHF,TGTGCCAGCAGTTTATTGCAGTTGAATTCACCCCTCCACTTT
.,TRBV5-1,TRBD1,TRBJ1-5,CASSWGQGNQPQHF,TGCGCCAGCAGCTGGGGACAGGGCAATCAGCCCCAGCATTTT
.,TRBV18,TRBD2,TRBJ2-1,CASSPLSLAGGQQNNEQFF,TGTGCCAGCTCACCACTAAGCCTAGCGGGAGGCCAACAGAACAATGAGCAGTTCTTC
.,TRBV19,TRBD1,TRBJ2-7,CASSIRGTDRLEQYF,TGTGCCAGTAGTATACGTGGGACGGACAGGCTCGAGCAGTACTTC
.,TRBV6-5,.,TRBJ1-1,CASSTTTNTEAFF,TGTGCCAGCAGTACTACTACTAACACTGAAGCTTTCTTT
.,TRBV29-1,.,TRBJ1-5,CSVSTGSNQPQHF,TGCAGCGTTTCCACAGGGAGTAATCAGCCCCAGCATTTT
.,TRBV5-1,TRBD2,TRBJ2-1,CASSLASGRNEQFF,TGCGCCAGCAGCTTGGCGAGCGGGAGGAATGAGCAGTTCTTC
.,TRBV6-5,.,TRBJ2-2,CASQPTAMGELFF,TGTGCCAGCCAACCAACGGCAATGGGGGAGCTGTTTTTT
.,TRBV21-1,.,TRBJ1-1,CASSKTPSNTEAFF,TGTGCCAGCAGCAAAACGCCCTCGAACACTGAAGCTTTCTTT
.,TRBV19,TRBD2,TRBJ2-5,CASSGTSGLQETQYF,TGTGCCAGTAGCGGGACTAGCGGGTTACAAGAGACCCAGTACTTC
.,TRBV6-5,TRBD1,TRBJ1-5,CASRGTGAAPQHF,TGTGCCAGCAGAGGGACAGGGGCCGCGCCCCAGCATTTT